The clone carrying this TCR beta chain has more than one count but fewer than ten. The entry originates in a study of OX40 agonist ivuxolimab in advanced cancers. Germline V lookup: CDR1 KGHSY, CDR2 FQNENV. V was pared by 0 bases and J by 2 bases, with 1 base of the junction left unmatched. The CDR3 is made up of 16 amino acids. Using immunoSEQ multiplex PCR, the repertoire was profiled, and TCRdb retains in-frame clones only, with some absent. The repertoire consists of about 81,000 clones, with about 88% occurring once and the leading ten covering 0.47%. The material sequenced was CD4+ or CD8+ T cells sorted from blood, taken in a trial of the OX40 agonist ivuxolimab. This chain connects TRBV16 to TRBJ2-1; 10 bases match TRBD1. This TCR derives from an adult with an advanced solid tumor such as melanoma, head and neck, liver or kidney cancer. CDR3 in amino acids: CASSQSGQGAYNEQFF. The CDR3 DNA follows: TGTGCCAGCAGCCAATCTGGACAGGGGGCCTACAATGAGCAGTTCTTC.